The rows below give T cell receptor beta chains drawn from one sample of a study of cytomegalovirus exposure and HLA in healthy donors. Generated by immunoSEQ multiplex PCR, the TCRdb table keeps only in-frame clones and is missing some. The table lists about 150,000 clones, roughly 77% of them singletons. The sequenced material came from PBMCs. The receptors derive from a human donor in good health. The CDR3 runs from the conserved cysteine through the conserved F or W. A D gene is named only where the DNA matches it firmly. The listing skips clone size in some rows; elsewhere it reads once, few, many or a size class.

TRBJ1-2 TRBV27 . 15 . CASSLLGQGLYGYTF TGTGCCAGCAGTTTGTTAGGACAAGGCTTGTATGGCTACACCTTC
TRBJ1-5 TRBV9 . 15 . CASSVGQADGQPQHF TGTGCCAGCAGCGTAGGACAGGCCGACGGACAGCCCCAGCATTTT
TRBJ1-1 TRBV5-4 . 15 . CASSQKTGTPSEAFF TGTGCCAGCAGCCAAAAAACCGGGACACCAAGTGAAGCTTTCTTT
TRBJ2-5 TRBV28 TRBD1 17 . CASSFGWTGGDQETQYF TGTGCCAGCAGTTTCGGTTGGACAGGGGGTGACCAAGAGACCCAGTACTTC
TRBJ1-2 TRBV2 TRBD1 12 few CASSPGQSGYTF TGTGCCAGCAGTCCGGGACAGTCAGGCTACACCTTC
TRBJ1-2 TRBV7-2 . 13 . CASTLPGLSGYTF TGTGCCAGCACCCTTCCAGGGTTGAGTGGCTACACCTTC
TRBJ2-7 TRBV19 TRBD2 13 . CASSPMGGYEQYF TGTGCCAGTAGTCCGATGGGGGGGTACGAGCAGTACTTC
TRBJ1-2 TRBV11-2 TRBD1 12 . CASSSQGVGYTF TGTGCCAGCAGCTCTCAGGGGGTTGGCTACACCTTC
TRBJ1-1 TRBV10-3 . 12 once CAISAMNTEAFF TGTGCCATCAGTGCAATGAACACTGAAGCTTTCTTT
TRBJ2-7 TRBV4-1 TRBD1 14 . CASSQWDRNTEQYF TGCGCCAGCAGCCAATGGGACAGGAACACCGAGCAGTACTTC
TRBJ1-3 TRBV6-1 . 14 . CASNKFSSGNTIYF TGTGCCAGCAACAAGTTTTCCTCTGGAAACACCATATATTTT
TRBJ2-1 TRBV27 TRBD1 12 . CASRTGGNEQFF TGTGCCAGCAGGACAGGGGGTAATGAGCAGTTCTTC
TRBJ1-5 TRBV30 . 14 . CAWSVPRADQPQHF TGTGCCTGGAGTGTACCCAGGGCCGATCAGCCCCAGCATTTT
TRBJ2-3 TRBV10-3 TRBD2 15 . CAISESTLAGDTQYF TGTGCCATCAGTGAGTCGACACTAGCGGGAGATACGCAGTATTTT
TRBJ2-1 TRBV29-1 . 11 . CSAGAGPEQFF TGCAGCGCTGGGGCAGGGCCTGAGCAGTTCTTC
TRBJ1-1 TRBV19 . 18 . CASSNLPGVRGWNTEAFF TGTGCCAGTAGTAACCTCCCCGGGGTGCGGGGATGGAACACTGAAGCTTTCTTT
TRBJ2-1 TRBV7-2 . 14 . CASSLDPTSNEQFF TGTGCCAGCAGCTTAGACCCCACTAGCAATGAGCAGTTCTTC
TRBJ1-2 TRBV5-6 . 16 . CASSLEIMGANYGYTF TGTGCCAGCAGCTTGGAGATAATGGGGGCAAACTATGGCTACACCTTC
TRBJ1-2 TRBV19 . 16 . CASQSARGGPDYGYTF TGTGCCAGTCAATCCGCCCGGGGGGGACCGGACTATGGCTACACCTTC
TRBJ2-1 TRBV18 . 14 . CASSPSLRGNEQFF TGTGCCAGCTCACCCTCTCTTAGGGGTAATGAGCAGTTCTTC
TRBJ2-7 TRBV18 . 14 . CASSSQGSVYEQYF TGTGCCAGCTCAAGTCAGGGGTCGGTGTACGAGCAGTACTTC
TRBJ2-3 TRBV5-4 TRBD2 15 . CASSLVSGGGDTQYF TGTGCCAGCAGCTTGGTTAGCGGGGGGGGAGATACGCAGTATTTT
TRBJ1-1 TRBV5-1 . 14 few CASSVSPGRPEAFF TGCGCCAGCAGCGTTAGCCCAGGGCGCCCTGAAGCTTTCTTT
TRBJ1-1 TRBV28 TRBD1 20 . CASSYPTGFPFGGTNTEAFF TGTGCCAGCAGTTACCCGACAGGGTTTCCATTTGGGGGAACGAACACTGAAGCTTTCTTT
TRBJ2-1 TRBV19 TRBD2 16 . CASRGTSGRAYNEQFF TGTGCCAGTAGGGGGACTAGCGGGAGGGCCTACAATGAGCAGTTCTTC
TRBJ2-1 TRBV7-2 TRBD2 15 . CASSRGSGIGNEQFF TGTGCCAGCAGCAGGGGTAGCGGGATCGGGAATGAGCAGTTCTTC
TRBJ2-5 TRBV28 . 13 . CASSLIGEETQYF TGTGCCAGCAGTTTGATCGGGGAAGAGACCCAGTACTTC
TRBJ1-1 TRBV19 TRBD1 18 . CASSIGTGVSALNTEAFF TGTGCCAGTAGTATAGGGACAGGTGTTTCGGCGCTGAACACTGAAGCTTTCTTT